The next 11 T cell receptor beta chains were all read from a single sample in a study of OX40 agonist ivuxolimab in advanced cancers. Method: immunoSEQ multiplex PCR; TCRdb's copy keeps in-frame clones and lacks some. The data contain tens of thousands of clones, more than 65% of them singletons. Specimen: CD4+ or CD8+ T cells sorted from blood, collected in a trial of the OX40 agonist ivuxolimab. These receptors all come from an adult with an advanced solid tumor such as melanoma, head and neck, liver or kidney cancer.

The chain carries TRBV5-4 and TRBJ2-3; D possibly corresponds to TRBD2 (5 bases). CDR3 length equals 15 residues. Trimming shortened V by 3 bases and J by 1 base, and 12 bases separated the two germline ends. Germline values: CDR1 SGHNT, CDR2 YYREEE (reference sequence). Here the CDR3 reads CASSSEEIGTDTQYF. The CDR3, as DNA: TGTGCCAGCAGCTCGGAGGAGATAGGCACAGATACGCAGTATTTT.

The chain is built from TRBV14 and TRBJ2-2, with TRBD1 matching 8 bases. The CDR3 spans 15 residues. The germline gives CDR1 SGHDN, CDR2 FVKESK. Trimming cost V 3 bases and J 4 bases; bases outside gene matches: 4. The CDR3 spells CASSQQGAVTGELFF. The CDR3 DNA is TGTGCCAGCAGCCAGCAGGGGGCGGTCACCGGGGAGCTGTTTTTT.

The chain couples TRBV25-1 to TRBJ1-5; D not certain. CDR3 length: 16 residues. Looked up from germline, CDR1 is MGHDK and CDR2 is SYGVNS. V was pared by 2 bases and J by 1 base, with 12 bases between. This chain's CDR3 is CASSEGKGESNQPQHF. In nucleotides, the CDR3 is TGTGCCAGCAGTGAAGGGAAAGGAGAGAGCAATCAGCCCCAGCATTTT.

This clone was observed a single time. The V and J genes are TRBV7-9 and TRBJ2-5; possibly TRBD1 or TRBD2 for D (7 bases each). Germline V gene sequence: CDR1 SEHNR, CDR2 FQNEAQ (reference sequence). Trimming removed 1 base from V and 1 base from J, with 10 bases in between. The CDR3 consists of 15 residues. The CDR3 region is CASSLGEGAQETQYF. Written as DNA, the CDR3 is TGTGCCAGCAGCTTAGGGGAGGGGGCCCAAGAGACCCAGTACTTC. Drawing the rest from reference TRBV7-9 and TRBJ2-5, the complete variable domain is DTGVSQNPRHKITKRGQNVTFRCDPISEHNRLYWYRQTLGQGPEFLTYFQNEAQLEKSRLLSDRFSAERPKGSFSTLEIQRTEQGDSAMYLCASSLGEGAQETQYFGPGTRLLVL.

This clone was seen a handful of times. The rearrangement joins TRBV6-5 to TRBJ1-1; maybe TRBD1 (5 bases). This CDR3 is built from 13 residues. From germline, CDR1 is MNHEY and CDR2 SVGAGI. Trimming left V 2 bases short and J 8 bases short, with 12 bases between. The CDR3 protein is CASSYAGSKEAFF. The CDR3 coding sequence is TGTGCCAGCAGTTACGCAGGGAGTAAAGAAGCTTTCTTT.

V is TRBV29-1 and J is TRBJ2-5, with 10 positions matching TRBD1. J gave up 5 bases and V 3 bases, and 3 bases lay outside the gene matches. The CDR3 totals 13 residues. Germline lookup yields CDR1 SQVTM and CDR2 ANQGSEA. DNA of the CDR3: TGCAGCGTTGAGACAGGGGGCGACGAGACCCAGTACTTC. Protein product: CSVETGGDETQYF.

DNA for the CDR3: TGTGCCAGCAGCCAAGTCTGGCAGCCTTCCGGGGAGCTGTTTTTT. This codes for CASSQVWQPSGELFF. J is TRBJ2-2 and V is TRBV4-2, with D hard to call. Trimming left V 1 base short and J 6 bases short, with 12 bases between. The CDR3 is 15 amino acids. Germline lookup yields CDR1 LGHNA and CDR2 YNFKEQ.

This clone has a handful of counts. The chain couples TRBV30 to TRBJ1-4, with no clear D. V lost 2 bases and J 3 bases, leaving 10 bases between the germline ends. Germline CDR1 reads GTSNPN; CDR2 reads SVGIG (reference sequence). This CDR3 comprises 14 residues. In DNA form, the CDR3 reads TGTGCCTGGAGTCATGAGGGAGCTAATGAAAAACTGTTTTTT. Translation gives CAWSHEGANEKLFF.

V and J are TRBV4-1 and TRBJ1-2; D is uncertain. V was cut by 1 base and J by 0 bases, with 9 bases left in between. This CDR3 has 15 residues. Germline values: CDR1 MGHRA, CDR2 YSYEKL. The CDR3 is CASSQATPANYGYTF. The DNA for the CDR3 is TGCGCCAGCAGCCAAGCGACACCCGCTAACTATGGCTACACCTTC.

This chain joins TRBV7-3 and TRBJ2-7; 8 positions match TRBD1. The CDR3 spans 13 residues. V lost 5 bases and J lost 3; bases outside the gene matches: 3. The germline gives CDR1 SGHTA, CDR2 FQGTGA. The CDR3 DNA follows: TGTGCCAGCAGCACGGACAGGGTCTACGAGCAGTACTTC. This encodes CASSTDRVYEQYF.

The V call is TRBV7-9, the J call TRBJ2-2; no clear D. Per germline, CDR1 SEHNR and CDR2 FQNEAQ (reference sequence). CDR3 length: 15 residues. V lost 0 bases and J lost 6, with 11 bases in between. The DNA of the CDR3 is TGTGCCAGCAGCTTAGCGTTTGCGGATTCCGGGGAGCTGTTTTTT. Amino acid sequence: CASSLAFADSGELFF.